A few counts support the clone carrying this T cell receptor beta chain. As yet, its antigen is unknown. The data originate from a study of naive and memory T cell subsets. Study results and caveats: Over 85% of naive TCR sequences appeared only once, unlike memory subsets.

J lost 1 base, V lost 9 bases, and 3 bases had no gene match. CDR1 is KGHDR and CDR2 is SFDVKD in the germline V gene. The CDR3 sequence is 14 residues long. Two oligonucleotides, mixed equimolar, formed the beta constant-region primer covering TRBC1 and TRBC2. Four rounds of PCR amplified the ligated cDNA using nested alpha and beta constant-region primers plus SP2. TCRdb redid the calling of the UMI-ligation and nested PCR reads with MiXCR, one entry per CDR3 protein. The table shows 100,000 to 150,000 distinct CDR3 sequences, with roughly 36% occurring only once. The sequence derives from a human donor in good health. The sequenced material came from central memory CD4+ T cells from blood. V and J are TRBV24-1 and TRBJ1-1, with TRBD1 matching over 11 bases. The CDR3 protein is CATSGTGGNTEAFF. CDR3 DNA: TGTGCCACCTCCGGGACAGGGGGGAACACTGAAGCTTTCTTT.